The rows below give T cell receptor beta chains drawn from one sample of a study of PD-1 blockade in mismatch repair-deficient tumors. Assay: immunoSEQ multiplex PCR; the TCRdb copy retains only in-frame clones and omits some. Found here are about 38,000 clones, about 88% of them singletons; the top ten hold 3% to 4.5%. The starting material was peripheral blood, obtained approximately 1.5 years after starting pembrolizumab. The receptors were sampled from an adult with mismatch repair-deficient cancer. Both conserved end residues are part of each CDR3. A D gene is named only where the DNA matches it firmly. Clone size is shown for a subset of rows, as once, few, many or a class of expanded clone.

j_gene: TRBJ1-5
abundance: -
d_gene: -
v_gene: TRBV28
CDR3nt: TGTGCCAGCAGTTTGCCTCGGGGGGGGCTGGGCAATCAGCCCCAGCATTTT
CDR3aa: CASSLPRGGLGNQPQHF

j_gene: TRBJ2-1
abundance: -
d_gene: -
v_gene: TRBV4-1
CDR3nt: TGCGCCAGCAGCCAAGAGAAATGGGAAACCTACAATGAGCAGTTCTTC
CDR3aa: CASSQEKWETYNEQFF

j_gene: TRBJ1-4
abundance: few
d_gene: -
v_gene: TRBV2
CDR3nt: TGTGCCAGCAGTTTAACAGGGTTCGTCGGTGAAAAACTGTTTTTT
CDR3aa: CASSLTGFVGEKLFF

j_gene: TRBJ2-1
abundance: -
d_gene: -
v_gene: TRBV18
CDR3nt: TGTGCCAGCTCACCACGGGCGGAGCAGTTCTTC
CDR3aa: CASSPRAEQFF

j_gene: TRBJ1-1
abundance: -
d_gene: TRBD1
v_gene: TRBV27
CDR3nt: TGTGCCAGCAGTTTATGGGGCTCGGACAGGGGCGTAAACACTGAAGCTTTCTTT
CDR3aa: CASSLWGSDRGVNTEAFF

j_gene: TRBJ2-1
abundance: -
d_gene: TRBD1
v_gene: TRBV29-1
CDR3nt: TGCAGCGCATTGAACAGGGGCCGTGTTTACAATGAGCAGTTCTTC
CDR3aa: CSALNRGRVYNEQFF

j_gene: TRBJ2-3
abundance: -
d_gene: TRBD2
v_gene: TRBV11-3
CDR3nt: TGTGCCAGCAGCCCCACGGGGCGGGAGTCAGATACGCAGTATTTT
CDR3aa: CASSPTGRESDTQYF

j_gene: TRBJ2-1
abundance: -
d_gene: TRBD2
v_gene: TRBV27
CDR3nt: TGTGCCAGCAGTTTAGGAGGGAGGGCCGGATGGGAGCAGTTCTTC
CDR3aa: CASSLGGRAGWEQFF

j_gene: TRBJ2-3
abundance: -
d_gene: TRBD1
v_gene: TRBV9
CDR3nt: TGTGCCAGCAGCGTAGGCGGAACCGGGGACAGGGTTCGCACAGATACGCAGTATTTT
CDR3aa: CASSVGGTGDRVRTDTQYF

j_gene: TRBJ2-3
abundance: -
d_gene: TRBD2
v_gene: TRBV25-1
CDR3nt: TGTGCCAGCAGTGAAAAATTAGCGGGAGGATATAGCACAGATACGCAGTATTTT
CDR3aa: CASSEKLAGGYSTDTQYF

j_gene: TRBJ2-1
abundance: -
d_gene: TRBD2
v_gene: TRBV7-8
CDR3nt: TGTGCCAGCAGCCTAGCGCTAGCGGGAGTTCTCTACAATGAGCAGTTCTTC
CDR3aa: CASSLALAGVLYNEQFF

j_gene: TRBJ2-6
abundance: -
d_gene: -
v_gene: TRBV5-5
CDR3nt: TGTGCCAGCAGCAGGGGATCTGGGGCCAACGTCCTGACTTTC
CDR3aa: CASSRGSGANVLTF

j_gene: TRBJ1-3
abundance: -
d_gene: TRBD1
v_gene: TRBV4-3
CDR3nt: TGCGCCAGCAGCCAAGATACAGGGGTAAGGAACACCATATATTTT
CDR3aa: CASSQDTGVRNTIYF

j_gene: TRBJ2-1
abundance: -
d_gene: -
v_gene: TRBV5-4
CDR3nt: TGTGCCAGCAGCCCCGATCCGGGAGAGCAGTTCTTC
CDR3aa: CASSPDPGEQFF

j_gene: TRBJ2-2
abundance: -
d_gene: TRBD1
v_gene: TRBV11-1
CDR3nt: TGTGCCAGCAGTTCTCACAGGGGGGCGAACACCGGGGAGCTGTTTTTT
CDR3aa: CASSSHRGANTGELFF

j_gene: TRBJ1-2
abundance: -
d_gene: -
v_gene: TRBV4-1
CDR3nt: TGCGCCAGCAGCCAAGAGTCTACAGTTCATTGGGGTGGCTACACCTTC
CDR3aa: CASSQESTVHWGGYTF

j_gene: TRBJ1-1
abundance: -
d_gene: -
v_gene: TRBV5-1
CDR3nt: TGCGCCAACGAGAACACTGAAGCTTTCTTT
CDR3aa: CANENTEAFF

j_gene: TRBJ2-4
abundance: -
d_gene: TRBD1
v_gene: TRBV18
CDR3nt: TGTGCCAGCCTATCGACAGGGGGCGAAAACATTCAGTACTTC
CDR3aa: CASLSTGGENIQYF